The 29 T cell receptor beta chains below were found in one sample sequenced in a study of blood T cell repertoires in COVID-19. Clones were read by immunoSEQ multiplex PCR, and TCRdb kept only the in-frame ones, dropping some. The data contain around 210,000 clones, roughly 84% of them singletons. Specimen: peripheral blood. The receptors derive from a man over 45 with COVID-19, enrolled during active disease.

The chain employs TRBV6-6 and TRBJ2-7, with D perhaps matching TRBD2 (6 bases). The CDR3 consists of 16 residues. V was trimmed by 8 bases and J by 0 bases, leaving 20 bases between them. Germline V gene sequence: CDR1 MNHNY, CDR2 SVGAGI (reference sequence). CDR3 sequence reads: CASFDDLRDGSYEQYF. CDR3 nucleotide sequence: TGTGCCAGCTTCGACGACTTGCGGGACGGCTCCTACGAGCAGTACTTC.

CDR3 sequence reads: CATSDFGGGAGDTQYF. DNA for the CDR3: TGTGCCACCAGTGATTTTGGCGGGGGGGCCGGAGATACGCAGTATTTT. The rearrangement joins TRBV24-1 to TRBJ2-3; 9 bases are a match to TRBD2. The CDR3 is made up of 16 amino acids. The germline V gene encodes CDR1 KGHDR and CDR2 SFDVKD. Losses at the gene ends were 1 base for V and 5 bases for J; bases not matched to a gene: 6.

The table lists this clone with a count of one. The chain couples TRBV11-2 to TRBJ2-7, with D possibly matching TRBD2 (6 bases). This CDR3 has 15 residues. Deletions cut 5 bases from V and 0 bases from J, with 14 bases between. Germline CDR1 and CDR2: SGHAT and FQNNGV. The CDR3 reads CASSLGTRSSYEQYF. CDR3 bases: TGTGCCAGCAGCCTGGGGACTCGGAGCTCCTACGAGCAGTACTTC.

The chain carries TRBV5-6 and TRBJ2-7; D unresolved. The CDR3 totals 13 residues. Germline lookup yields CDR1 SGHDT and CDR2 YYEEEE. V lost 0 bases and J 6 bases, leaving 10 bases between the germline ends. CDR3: CASSLDSLPEQYF. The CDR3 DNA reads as TGTGCCAGCAGCTTGGACTCGCTGCCCGAGCAGTACTTC.

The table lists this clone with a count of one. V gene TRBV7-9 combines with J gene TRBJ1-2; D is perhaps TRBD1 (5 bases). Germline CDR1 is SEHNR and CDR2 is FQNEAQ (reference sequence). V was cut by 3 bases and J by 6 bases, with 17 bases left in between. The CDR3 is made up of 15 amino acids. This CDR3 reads CASSFAAGGTDGYTF. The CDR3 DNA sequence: TGTGCCAGCAGCTTCGCGGCGGGGGGGACGGATGGCTACACCTTC. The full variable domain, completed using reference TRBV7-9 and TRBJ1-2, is DTGVSQNPRHKITKRGQNVTFRCDPISEHNRLYWYRQTLGQGPEFLTYFQNEAQLEKSRLLSDRFSAERPKGSFSTLEIQRTEQGDSAMYLCASSFAAGGTDGYTFGSGTRLTVV.

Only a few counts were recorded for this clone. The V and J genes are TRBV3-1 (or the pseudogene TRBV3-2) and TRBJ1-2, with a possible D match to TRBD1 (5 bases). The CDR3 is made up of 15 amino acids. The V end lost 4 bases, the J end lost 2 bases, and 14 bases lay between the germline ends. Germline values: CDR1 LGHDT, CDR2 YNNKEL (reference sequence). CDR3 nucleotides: TGTGCCAGCAGCCCCAGGCGGGGCGCGAACTATGGCTACACCTTC. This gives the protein CASSPRRGANYGYTF.

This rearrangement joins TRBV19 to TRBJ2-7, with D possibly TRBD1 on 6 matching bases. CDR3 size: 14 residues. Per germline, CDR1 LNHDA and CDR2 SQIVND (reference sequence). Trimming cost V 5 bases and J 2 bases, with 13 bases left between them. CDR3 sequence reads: CASSVAGTTYEQYF. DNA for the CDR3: TGTGCCAGTAGTGTCGCCGGGACAACCTACGAGCAGTACTTC.

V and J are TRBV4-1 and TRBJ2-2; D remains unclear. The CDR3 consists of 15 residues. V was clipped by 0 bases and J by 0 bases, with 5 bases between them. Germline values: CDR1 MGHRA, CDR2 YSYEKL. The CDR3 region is CASSQEGANTGELFF. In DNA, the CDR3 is TGCGCCAGCAGCCAAGAGGGCGCGAACACCGGGGAGCTGTTTTTT.

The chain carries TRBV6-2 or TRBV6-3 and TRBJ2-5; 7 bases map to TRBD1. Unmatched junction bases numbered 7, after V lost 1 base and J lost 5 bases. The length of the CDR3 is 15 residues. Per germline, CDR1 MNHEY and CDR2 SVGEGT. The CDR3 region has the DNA TGTGCCAGCAGTTACTTCCCGACAGGGACGGAGACCCAGTACTTC. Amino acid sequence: CASSYFPTGTETQYF.

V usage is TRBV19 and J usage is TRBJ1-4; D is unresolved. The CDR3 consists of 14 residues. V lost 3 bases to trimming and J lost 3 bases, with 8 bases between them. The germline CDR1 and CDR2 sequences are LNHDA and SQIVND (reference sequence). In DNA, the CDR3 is TGTGCCAGTAGTATCGGGATGGCTAATGAAAAACTGTTTTTT. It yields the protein CASSIGMANEKLFF.

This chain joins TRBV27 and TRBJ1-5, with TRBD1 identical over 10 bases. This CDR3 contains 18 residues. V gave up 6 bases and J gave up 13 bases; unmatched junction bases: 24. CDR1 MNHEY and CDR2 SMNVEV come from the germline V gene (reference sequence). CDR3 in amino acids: CASSPLPIPGQGHYHQHF. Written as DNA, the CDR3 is TGTGCCAGCAGCCCATTACCAATTCCGGGACAGGGGCACTATCATCAGCATTTT.

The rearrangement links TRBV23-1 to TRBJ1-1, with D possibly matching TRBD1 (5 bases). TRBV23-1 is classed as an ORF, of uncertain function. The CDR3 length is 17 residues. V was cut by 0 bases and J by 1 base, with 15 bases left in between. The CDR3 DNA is TGCGCCAGCAGTCAATCGGGAGCTGGGGGGAGGAACACTGAAGCTTTCTTT. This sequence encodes CASSQSGAGGRNTEAFF.

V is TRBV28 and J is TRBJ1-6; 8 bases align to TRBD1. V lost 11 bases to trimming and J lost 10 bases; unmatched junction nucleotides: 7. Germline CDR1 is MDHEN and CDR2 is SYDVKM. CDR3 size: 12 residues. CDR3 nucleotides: TGTGCCGTCGGCAGGGGGCAGTCACCCCTCCACTTT. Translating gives CAVGRGQSPLHF.

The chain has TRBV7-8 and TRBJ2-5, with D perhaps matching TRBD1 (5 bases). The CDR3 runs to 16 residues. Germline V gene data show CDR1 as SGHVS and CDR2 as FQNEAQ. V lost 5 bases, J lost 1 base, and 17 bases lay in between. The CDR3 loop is CASSTAWGLTQETQYF. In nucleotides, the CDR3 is TGTGCCAGCAGCACTGCTTGGGGCCTAACCCAAGAGACCCAGTACTTC.

The CDR3 spells CASSVVSSGGWNEQFF. Written as DNA, the CDR3 is TGTGCCAGCAGCGTAGTGTCTAGCGGGGGGTGGAATGAGCAGTTCTTC. The V gene is TRBV9, the J gene TRBJ2-1; 11 nucleotides line up with TRBD2. Looked up from germline, CDR1 is SGDLS and CDR2 is YYNGEE. CDR3 length: 16 residues. The V gene end was trimmed by 0 bases and the J gene end by 7 bases; junction bases not matched to a gene: 6.

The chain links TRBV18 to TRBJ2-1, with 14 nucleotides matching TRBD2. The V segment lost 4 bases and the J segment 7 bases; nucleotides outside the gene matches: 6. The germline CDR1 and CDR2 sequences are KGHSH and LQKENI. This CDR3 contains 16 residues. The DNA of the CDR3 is TGTGCCAGCTCACAGGGGACTAGCGGGAGATTAAATGAGCAGTTCTTC. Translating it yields CASSQGTSGRLNEQFF.

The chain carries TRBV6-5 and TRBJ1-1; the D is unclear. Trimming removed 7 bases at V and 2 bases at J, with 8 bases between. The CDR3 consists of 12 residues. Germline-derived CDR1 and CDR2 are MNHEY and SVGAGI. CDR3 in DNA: TGTGCCAGCACAGAATTTAACACTGAAGCTTTCTTT. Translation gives CASTEFNTEAFF.

CDR3 protein: CASSGPGPGGYEQYF. CDR3 DNA sequence: TGCGCCAGCAGTGGCCCGGGCCCGGGGGGCTACGAGCAGTACTTC. The chain is built from TRBV10-1 and TRBJ2-7; 7 bases are a match to TRBD2. From germline, CDR1 is WNHNN and CDR2 SYGVQD (reference sequence). V dropped 4 bases and J dropped 3; count of bases not matched to a gene: 9. The CDR3 runs to 15 residues.

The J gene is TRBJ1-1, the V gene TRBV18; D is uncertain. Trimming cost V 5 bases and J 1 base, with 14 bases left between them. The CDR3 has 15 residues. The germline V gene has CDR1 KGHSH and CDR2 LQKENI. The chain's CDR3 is CASSDTEPGNTEAFF. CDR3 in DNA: TGTGCCAGCTCAGATACGGAGCCGGGGAACACTGAAGCTTTCTTT. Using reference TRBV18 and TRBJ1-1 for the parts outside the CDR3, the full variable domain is NAGVMQNPRHLVRRRGQEARLRCSPMKGHSHVYWYRQLPEEGLKFMVYLQKENIIDESGMPKERFSAEFPKEGPSILRIQQVVRGDSAAYFCASSDTEPGNTEAFFGQGTRLTVV.

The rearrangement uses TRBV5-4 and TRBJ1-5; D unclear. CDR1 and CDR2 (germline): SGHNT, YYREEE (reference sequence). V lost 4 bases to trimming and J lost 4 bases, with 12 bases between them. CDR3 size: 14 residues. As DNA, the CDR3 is TGTGCCAGCAGCGCGGGCATACAGAATCAGCCCCAGCATTTT. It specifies CASSAGIQNQPQHF.

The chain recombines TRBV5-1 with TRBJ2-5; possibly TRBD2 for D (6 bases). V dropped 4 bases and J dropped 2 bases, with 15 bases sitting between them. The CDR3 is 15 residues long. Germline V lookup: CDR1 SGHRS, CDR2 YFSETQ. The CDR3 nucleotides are TGCGCCAGCAGCGTGGAGGGGAATCATCAAGAGACCCAGTACTTC. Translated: CASSVEGNHQETQYF.

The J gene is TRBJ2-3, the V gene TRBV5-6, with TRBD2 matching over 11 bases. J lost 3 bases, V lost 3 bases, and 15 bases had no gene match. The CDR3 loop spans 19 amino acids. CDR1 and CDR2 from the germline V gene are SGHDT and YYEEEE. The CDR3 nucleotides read TGTGCCAGCAGCTGGACCTCCTCTACTAGCGGGGGAAGGACAGATACGCAGTATTTT. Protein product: CASSWTSSTSGGRTDTQYF.

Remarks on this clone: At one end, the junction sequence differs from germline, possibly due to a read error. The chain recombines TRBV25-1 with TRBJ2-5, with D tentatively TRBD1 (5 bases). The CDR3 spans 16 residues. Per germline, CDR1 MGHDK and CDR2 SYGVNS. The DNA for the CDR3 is TGTGCCAGCAGTGATCCCCGACAGATGGTGCGAGAGACCCGGTACTTC. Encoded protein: CASSDPRQMVRETRYF. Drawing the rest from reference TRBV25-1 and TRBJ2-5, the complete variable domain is EADIYQTPRYLVIGTGKKITLECSQTMGHDKMYWYQQDPGMELHLIHYSYGVNSTEKGDLSSESTVSRIRTEHFPLTLESARPSHTSQYLCASSDPRQMVRETRYFGPGTRLLVL.

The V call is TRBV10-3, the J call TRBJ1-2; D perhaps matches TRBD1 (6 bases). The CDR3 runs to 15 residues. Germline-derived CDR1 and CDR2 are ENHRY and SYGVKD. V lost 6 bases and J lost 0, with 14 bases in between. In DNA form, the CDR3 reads TGTGCCATCAGGAAACAGGGACCAGCTAACTATGGCTACACCTTC. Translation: CAIRKQGPANYGYTF.

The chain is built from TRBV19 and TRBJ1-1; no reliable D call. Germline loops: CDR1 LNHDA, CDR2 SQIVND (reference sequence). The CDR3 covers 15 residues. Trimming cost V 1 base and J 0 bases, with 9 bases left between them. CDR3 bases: TGTGCCAGTAGTATAGGGGAGCGGGTGAACACTGAAGCTTTCTTT. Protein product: CASSIGERVNTEAFF.

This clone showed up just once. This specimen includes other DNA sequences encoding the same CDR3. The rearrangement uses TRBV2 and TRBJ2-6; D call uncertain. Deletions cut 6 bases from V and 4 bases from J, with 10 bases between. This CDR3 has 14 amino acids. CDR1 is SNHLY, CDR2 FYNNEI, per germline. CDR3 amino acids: CASSGTSGANVLTF. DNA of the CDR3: TGTGCCAGCAGCGGTACGTCGGGGGCCAACGTCCTGACTTTC.

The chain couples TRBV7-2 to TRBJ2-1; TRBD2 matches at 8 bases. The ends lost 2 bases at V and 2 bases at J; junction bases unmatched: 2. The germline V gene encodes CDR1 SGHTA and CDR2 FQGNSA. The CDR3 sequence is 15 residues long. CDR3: CASSLYSGTYNEQFF. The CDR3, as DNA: TGTGCCAGCAGCTTATATAGCGGGACCTACAATGAGCAGTTCTTC.

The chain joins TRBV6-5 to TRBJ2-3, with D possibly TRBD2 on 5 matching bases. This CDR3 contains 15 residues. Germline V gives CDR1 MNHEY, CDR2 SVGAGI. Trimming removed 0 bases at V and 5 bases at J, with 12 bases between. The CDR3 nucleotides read TGTGCCAGCAGTTACTCGTATAACAGCGGAGATACGCAGTATTTT. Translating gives CASSYSYNSGDTQYF.

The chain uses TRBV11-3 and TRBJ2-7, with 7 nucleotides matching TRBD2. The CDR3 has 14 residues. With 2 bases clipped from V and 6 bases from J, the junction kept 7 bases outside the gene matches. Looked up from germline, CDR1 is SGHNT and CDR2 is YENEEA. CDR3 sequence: CASSLRREPREQYF. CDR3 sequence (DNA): TGTGCCAGCAGCTTAAGGCGGGAGCCACGCGAGCAGTACTTC.